This T cell receptor beta chain was recorded in a study of T-cell reconstitution after alpha-beta-depleted transplantation in children. This clonotype has a count of ten or more. TCRbeta library preparation incorporated unique molecular identifiers. MiXCR was run by TCRdb on the PCR reads, yielding one entry per CDR3 protein. The profile shows some 530,000 distinct CDR3 sequences, about 12% of them singletons. Germline V gene data show CDR1 as LGHDT and CDR2 as YNNKEL (reference sequence). The V end was cut by 0 bases, the J end by 10 bases, with 16 bases between. The CDR3 sequence is 16 residues long.

This sample comprised PBMCs from the stem cell graft donor, obtained from the stem cell graft. The chain uses TRBV3-1 and TRBJ1-6, with unresolved D. The TCR comes from a human donor who donated a stem cell graft to a child with combined immunodeficiency. This CDR3 reads CASSQDKAALGSPLHF. CDR3 nucleotide sequence: TGTGCCAGCAGCCAAGATAAGGCGGCGCTGGGGTCACCCCTCCACTTT.